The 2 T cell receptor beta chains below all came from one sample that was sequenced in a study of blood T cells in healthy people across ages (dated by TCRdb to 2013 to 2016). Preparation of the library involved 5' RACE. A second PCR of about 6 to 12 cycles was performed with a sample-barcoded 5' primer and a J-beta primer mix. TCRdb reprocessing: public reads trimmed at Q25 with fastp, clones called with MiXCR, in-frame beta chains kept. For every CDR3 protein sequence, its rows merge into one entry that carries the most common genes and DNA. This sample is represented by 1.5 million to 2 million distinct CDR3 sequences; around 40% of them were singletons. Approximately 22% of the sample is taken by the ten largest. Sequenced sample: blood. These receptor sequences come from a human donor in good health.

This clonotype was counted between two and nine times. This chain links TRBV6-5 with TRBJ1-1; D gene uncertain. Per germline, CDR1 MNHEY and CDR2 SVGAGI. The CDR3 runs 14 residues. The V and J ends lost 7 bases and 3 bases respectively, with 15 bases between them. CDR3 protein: CASNLNQPDTEAFF. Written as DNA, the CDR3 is TGTGCCAGCAACCTAAATCAACCGGACACTGAAGCTTTCTTT.

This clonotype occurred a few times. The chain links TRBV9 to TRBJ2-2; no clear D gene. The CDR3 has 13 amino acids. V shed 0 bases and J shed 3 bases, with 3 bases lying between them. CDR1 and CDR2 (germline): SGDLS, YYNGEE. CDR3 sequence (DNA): TGTGCCAGCAGCGTAGGGCACACCGGGGAGCTGTTTTTT. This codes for CASSVGHTGELFF.